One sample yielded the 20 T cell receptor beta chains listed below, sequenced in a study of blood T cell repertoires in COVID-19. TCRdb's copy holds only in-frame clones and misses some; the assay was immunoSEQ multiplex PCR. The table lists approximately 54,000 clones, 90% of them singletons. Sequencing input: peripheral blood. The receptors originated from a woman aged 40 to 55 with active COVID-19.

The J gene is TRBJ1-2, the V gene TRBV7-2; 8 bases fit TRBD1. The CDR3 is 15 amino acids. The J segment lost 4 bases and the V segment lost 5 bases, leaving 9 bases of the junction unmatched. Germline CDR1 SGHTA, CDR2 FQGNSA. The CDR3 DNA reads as TGTGCCAGCAGCCCCCGGACAGGGAACCCCTATGGCTACACCTTC. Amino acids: CASSPRTGNPYGYTF.

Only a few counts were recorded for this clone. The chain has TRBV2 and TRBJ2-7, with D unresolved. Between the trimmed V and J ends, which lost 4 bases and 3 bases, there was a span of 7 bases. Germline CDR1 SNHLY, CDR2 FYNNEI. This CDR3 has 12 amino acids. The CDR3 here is CASSVQFYEQYF. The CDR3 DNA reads TGTGCCAGCAGTGTACAGTTCTACGAGCAGTACTTC.

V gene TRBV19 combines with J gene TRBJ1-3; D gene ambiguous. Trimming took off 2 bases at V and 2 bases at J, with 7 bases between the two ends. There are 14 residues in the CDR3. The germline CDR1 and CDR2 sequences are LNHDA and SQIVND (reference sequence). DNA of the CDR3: TGTGCCAGTAGTATACAGGAGGCTGGAAACACCATATATTTT. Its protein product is CASSIQEAGNTIYF.

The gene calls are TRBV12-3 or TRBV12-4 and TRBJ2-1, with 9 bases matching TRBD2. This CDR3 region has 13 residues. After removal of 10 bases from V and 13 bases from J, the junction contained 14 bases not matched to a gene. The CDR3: CATAPLLAGTQFF. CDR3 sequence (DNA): TGTGCCACCGCCCCCCTCCTAGCGGGGACTCAGTTCTTC.

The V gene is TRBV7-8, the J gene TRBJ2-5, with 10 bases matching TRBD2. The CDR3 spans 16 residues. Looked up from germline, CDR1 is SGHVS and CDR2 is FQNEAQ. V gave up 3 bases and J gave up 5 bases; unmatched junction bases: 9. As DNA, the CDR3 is TGTGCCAGCAGCTTCGAGAGCGGGGGGGTCGGGGAGACCCAGTACTTC. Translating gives CASSFESGGVGETQYF.

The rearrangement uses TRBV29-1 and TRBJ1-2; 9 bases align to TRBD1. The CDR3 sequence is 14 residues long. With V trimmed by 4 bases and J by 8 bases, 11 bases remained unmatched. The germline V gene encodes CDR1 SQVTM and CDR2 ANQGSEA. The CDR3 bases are TGCAGCGTTGTTACAGGGACAGGGAGTTGGGGCTACACCTTC. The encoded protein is CSVVTGTGSWGYTF. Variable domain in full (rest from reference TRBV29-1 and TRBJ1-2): SAVISQKPSRDICQRGTSLTIQCQVDSQVTMMFWYRQQPGQSLTLIATANQGSEATYESGFVIDKFPISRPNLTFSTLTVSNMSPEDSSIYLCSVVTGTGSWGYTFGSGTRLTVV.

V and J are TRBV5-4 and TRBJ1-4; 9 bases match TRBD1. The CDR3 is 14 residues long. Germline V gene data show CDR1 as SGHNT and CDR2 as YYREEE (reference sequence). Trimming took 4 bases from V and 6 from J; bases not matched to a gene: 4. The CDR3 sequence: CASSRRTGDEKLFF. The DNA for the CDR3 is TGTGCCAGCAGCCGGAGGACAGGGGATGAAAAACTGTTTTTT.

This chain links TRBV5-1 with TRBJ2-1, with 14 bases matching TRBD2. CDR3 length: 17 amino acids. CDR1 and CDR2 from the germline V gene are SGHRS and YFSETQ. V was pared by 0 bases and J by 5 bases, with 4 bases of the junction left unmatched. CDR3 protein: CASSLAAGLAGDNEQFF. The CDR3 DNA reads TGCGCCAGCAGCTTGGCGGCGGGACTAGCGGGGGACAATGAGCAGTTCTTC.

CDR3 in amino acids: CASSGGGYEQYF. CDR3 DNA: TGTGCCAGCAGCGGTGGAGGCTACGAGCAGTACTTC. The V and J genes are TRBV9 and TRBJ2-7, with D possibly matching TRBD2 (5 bases). The CDR3 length is 12 residues. Trimming left V 3 bases short and J 3 bases short, with 7 bases between. The germline CDR1 and CDR2 sequences are SGDLS and YYNGEE.

CDR3 sequence reads: CASSLVPRDTEAFF. The CDR3 DNA is TGTGCCAGCAGCTTAGTCCCCAGGGACACTGAAGCTTTCTTT. The V gene is TRBV11-2, the J gene TRBJ1-1; TRBD1 might be the D (5 bases). The CDR3 loop spans 14 amino acids. Between the trimmed V and J ends, which lost 1 base and 3 bases, there was a span of 9 bases. Germline CDR1 and CDR2: SGHAT and FQNNGV.

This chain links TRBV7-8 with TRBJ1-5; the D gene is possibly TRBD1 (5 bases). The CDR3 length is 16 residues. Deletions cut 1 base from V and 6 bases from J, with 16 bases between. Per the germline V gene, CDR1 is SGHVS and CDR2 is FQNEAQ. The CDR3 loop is CASSLGAGRGTQPQHF. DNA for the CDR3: TGTGCCAGCAGCTTAGGTGCAGGGCGGGGAACTCAGCCCCAGCATTTT.

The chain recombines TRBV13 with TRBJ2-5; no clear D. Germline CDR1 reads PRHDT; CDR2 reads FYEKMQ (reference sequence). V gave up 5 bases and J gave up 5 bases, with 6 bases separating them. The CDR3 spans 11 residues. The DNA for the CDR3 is TGTGCCAGCAGCCCTCGGGAGACCCAGTACTTC. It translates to CASSPRETQYF.

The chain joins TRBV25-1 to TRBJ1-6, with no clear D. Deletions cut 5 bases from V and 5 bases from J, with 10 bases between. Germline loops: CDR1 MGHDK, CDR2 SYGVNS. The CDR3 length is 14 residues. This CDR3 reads CASSTTPNNSPLHF. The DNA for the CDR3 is TGTGCCAGCAGTACAACGCCGAATAATTCACCCCTCCACTTT. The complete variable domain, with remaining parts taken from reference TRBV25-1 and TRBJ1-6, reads EADIYQTPRYLVIGTGKKITLECSQTMGHDKMYWYQQDPGMELHLIHYSYGVNSTEKGDLSSESTVSRIRTEHFPLTLESARPSHTSQYLCASSTTPNNSPLHFGNGTRLTVT.

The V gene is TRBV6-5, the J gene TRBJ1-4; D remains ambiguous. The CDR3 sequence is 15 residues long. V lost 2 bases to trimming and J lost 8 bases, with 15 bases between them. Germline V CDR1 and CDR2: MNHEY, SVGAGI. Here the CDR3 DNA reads TGTGCCAGCAGTTACCGGCGGGAGGAGGACGAAAAACTGTTTTTT. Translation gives CASSYRREEDEKLFF.

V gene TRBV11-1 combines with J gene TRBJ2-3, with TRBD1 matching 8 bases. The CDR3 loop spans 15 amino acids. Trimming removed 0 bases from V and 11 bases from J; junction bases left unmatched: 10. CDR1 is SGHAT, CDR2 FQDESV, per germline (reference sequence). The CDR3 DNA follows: TGTGCCAGCAGCTTAGCCCTCGTAGGGGACAGGAGGCAGTATTTT. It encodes CASSLALVGDRRQYF.

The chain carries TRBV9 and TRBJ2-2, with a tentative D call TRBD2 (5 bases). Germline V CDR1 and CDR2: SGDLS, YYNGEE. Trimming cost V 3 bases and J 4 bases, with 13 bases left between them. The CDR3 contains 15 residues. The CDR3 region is CASSAVGVLTGELFF. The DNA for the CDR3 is TGTGCCAGCAGCGCCGTCGGGGTACTCACCGGGGAGCTGTTTTTT.

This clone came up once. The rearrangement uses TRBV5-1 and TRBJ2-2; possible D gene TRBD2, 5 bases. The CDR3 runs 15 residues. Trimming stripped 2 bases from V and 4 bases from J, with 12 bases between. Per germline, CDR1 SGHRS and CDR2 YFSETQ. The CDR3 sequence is CASSFRSGSTGELFF. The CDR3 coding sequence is TGCGCCAGCAGCTTTAGGTCGGGGAGCACCGGGGAGCTGTTTTTT.

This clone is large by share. Here the CDR3 DNA reads TGTGCCAGCAGTTTTACGTCGACAGGGGGTTTTGTGAGCTATGGCTACACCTTC. It is translated as CASSFTSTGGFVSYGYTF. This rearrangement joins TRBV27 to TRBJ1-2, with 9 bases identical to TRBD1. Unmatched junction bases numbered 15, after V lost 3 bases and J lost 4 bases. The CDR3 has 18 amino acids. CDR1 and CDR2 (germline): MNHEY, SMNVEV (reference sequence).

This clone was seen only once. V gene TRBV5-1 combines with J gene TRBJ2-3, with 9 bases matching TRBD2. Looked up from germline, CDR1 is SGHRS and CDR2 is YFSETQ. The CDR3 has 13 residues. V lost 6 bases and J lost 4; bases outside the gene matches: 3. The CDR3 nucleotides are TGCGCCAGCAACGGCGGGGGGGCAGATACGCAGTATTTT. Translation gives CASNGGGADTQYF.

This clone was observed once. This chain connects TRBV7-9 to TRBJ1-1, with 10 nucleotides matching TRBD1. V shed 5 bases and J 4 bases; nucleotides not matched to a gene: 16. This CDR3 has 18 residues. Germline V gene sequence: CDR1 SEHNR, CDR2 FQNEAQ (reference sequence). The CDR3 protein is CASSRGTGARTDGTEAFF. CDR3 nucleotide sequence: TGTGCCAGCAGCCGAGGGACAGGGGCGAGAACCGACGGCACTGAAGCTTTCTTT.